This T cell receptor (beta chain) was captured by sequencing in a study of Ad26.COV2.S vaccination and SARS-CoV-2 variants. Study in general: The donor belonged to the COV1001 Ad26.COV2.S trial arm.

Study observations and caveats: CD8+ and CD4+ T cells specific for spike reportedly responded with substantial breadth after vaccination. For non-spike TCRs, breadth in vaccine recipients resembled that in placebo recipients. Spike-specific TCR breadth ran higher among vaccine recipients than placebo recipients.

Generated by immunoSEQ multiplex PCR, the TCRdb table keeps only in-frame clones and is missing some. The table records roughly 330,000 clones, 85% to 90% of them present only once. The CDR3 runs to 14 residues. V was pared by 7 bases and J by 6 bases, with 11 bases of the junction left unmatched. Germline lookup yields CDR1 MNHEY and CDR2 SVGAGI. As for treatment: roughly 19 received Ad26.COV2.S at low or high dose, single or two shots; 5 received placebo; per-sample allocation not given. Sampling happened 63 days after the first vaccine or placebo injection. Comments on this clone: As yet, its antigen is unknown.

This chain uses TRBV6-5 with TRBJ1-2; TRBD1 agrees at 7 bases. Source: peripheral blood, taken in a trial of Ad26.COV2.S vaccine versus placebo. The TCR sequence derives from a person between 18 and 65 years old who received the Ad26.COV2.S COVID-19 vaccine or a placebo. The CDR3 sequence: CASKRGQVGDGYTF. CDR3 nucleotides: TGTGCCAGCAAAAGGGGGCAAGTTGGGGATGGCTACACCTTC.